This TCR beta chain was recorded in a study of blood T cell repertoires in COVID-19. Whole-study context: Sources were T cells, B-cell-depleted T cells, or PBMCs; the material itself was cDNA or gDNA.

TCRdb's table, derived via immunoSEQ multiplex PCR, lists solely in-frame clones and lacks some. The sample contains fewer than 250,000 clones, 80% to 85% of which appear only once. Trimming stripped 6 bases from V and 5 bases from J, with 13 bases between. Germline CDR1 MGHRA, CDR2 YSYEKL. The CDR3 loop spans 14 amino acids. Participants in the exposed group had met a COVID-19 case in the 2 weeks before joining the study. Sequencing was carried out using PBMCs or T cells enriched from blood (not recorded which). The TCR comes from a woman in her twenties or thirties who had been exposed to COVID-19. This chain connects TRBV4-1 to TRBJ1-4, with D unclear. The CDR3 nucleotides read TGCGCCAGCAGAATTCAGGAGGTAAATGAAAAACTGTTTTTT. Translation: CASRIQEVNEKLFF.